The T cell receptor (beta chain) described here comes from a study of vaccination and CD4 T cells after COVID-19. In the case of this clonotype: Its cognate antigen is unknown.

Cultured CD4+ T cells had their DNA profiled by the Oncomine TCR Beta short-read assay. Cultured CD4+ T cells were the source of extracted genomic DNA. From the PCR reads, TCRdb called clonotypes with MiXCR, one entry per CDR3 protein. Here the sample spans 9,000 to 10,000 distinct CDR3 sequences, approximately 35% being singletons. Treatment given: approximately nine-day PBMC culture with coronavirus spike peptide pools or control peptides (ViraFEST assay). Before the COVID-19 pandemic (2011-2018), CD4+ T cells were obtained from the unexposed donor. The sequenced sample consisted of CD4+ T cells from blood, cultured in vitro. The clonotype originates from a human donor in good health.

The CDR3 is CASSYPNTEAFF. DNA of the CDR3: TGTGCCAGCAGTTACCCGAACACTGAAGCTTTCTTT. J is TRBJ1-1 and V is TRBV6-5; D is undetermined. CDR3 length: 12 residues. Trimming took off 2 bases at V and 1 base at J, with 2 bases between the two ends. Germline CDR1 and CDR2: MNHEY and SVGAGI.